This T cell receptor beta chain was profiled in a study of cytomegalovirus exposure and HLA in healthy donors. The CDR3 extends over 12 amino acids. V was trimmed by 8 bases and J by 7 bases, leaving 14 bases between them. CDR1 and CDR2 (germline): MNHEY, SVGAGI. The PCR had 60 Vbeta and 13 Jbeta primers. The repertoire was sequenced with immunoSEQ multiplex PCR; TCRdb's copy has only in-frame clones and lacks some. There are over 85,000 clones in the sample; around 76% occur only once, and roughly 13% lies in the top ten. With respect to this clone: The antigen is not known.

Overall study findings and caveats: Later analysis revealed greater clonal expansion in HLA-associated TCR beta chains than in equally common others.

The sequence derives from a man aged 30 to 39 in good health and CMV-seropositive. Sequencing input: PBMCs. The chain uses TRBV6-5 and TRBJ1-1, with D perhaps TRBD1 (6 bases). The CDR3 here is CASGRGVGEAFF. The CDR3 nucleotides are TGTGCCAGCGGCAGGGGAGTTGGTGAAGCTTTCTTT.